This is a list of T cell receptor beta chains from one sample in a study of identical twins. TCRdb reprocessed the 5' RACE reads via MiXCR and lists one record per CDR3 protein. The table records roughly 240,000 distinct CDR3 sequences, approximately 7.3% of them present only once. The same data also contributed to another study, on yellow fever vaccine responses in identical twins.

The source material was CD8+ T cells sorted from blood. These TCRs come from a young woman in good health. Each CDR3 is given with its conserved first and last residue. A D gene is named only where the DNA matches it firmly. Some rows have no size entry. The others give once, few or many, or a class for an expanded clone.

CDR3nt: TGTGCCAGCAGTTGGGACAGCTCCTACAATGAGCAGTTCTTC
CDR3aa: CASSWDSSYNEQFF
j_gene: TRBJ2-1
abundance: many
v_gene: TRBV6-2/TRBV6-3
d_gene: TRBD1

CDR3nt: TGTGCCAGCAGCTCCCCCGGGACAGCCTACGAGCAGTACTTC
CDR3aa: CASSSPGTAYEQYF
j_gene: TRBJ2-7
abundance: few
v_gene: TRBV7-6
d_gene: TRBD1

CDR3nt: TGTGCCAGCAGCAAAAGACCGGGACAGGGGTACTTC
CDR3aa: CASSKRPGQGYF
j_gene: TRBJ2-5
abundance: few
v_gene: TRBV21-1
d_gene: NA

CDR3nt: TGTGCCAGCAGTCGACCCTCCGACTACTCGGAGACCCAGTACTTC
CDR3aa: CASSRPSDYSETQYF
j_gene: TRBJ2-5
abundance: NA
v_gene: TRBV28
d_gene: NA

CDR3nt: TGTGCCACCAGTGAAGACTCATCCTACGAGCAGTACTTC
CDR3aa: CATSEDSSYEQYF
j_gene: TRBJ2-7
abundance: many
v_gene: TRBV24-1
d_gene: NA

CDR3nt: TGTGCCAGCAGTCCGGGACACTCCACCGGGGAGCTGTTTTTT
CDR3aa: CASSPGHSTGELFF
j_gene: TRBJ2-2
abundance: many
v_gene: TRBV12-3/TRBV12-4
d_gene: NA

CDR3nt: TGTGCCGGTGGGGGAGACACCTTAAACACCGGGGAGCTGTTTTTT
CDR3aa: CAGGGDTLNTGELFF
j_gene: TRBJ2-2
abundance: NA
v_gene: TRBV7-9
d_gene: NA

CDR3nt: TGCGCCAGCAGCTACCGGGACCCCGCCCGAAACACAGATACGCAGTATTTT
CDR3aa: CASSYRDPARNTDTQYF
j_gene: TRBJ2-3
abundance: few
v_gene: TRBV5-1
d_gene: NA

CDR3nt: TGCAGTGCTAGAGATTCCCTCGGAGCGGGAGGGTTTGATGAGCAGTTCTTC
CDR3aa: CSARDSLGAGGFDEQFF
j_gene: TRBJ2-1
abundance: NA
v_gene: TRBV20-1
d_gene: TRBD2

CDR3nt: TGTGCCAGCAGCACAATTCGGGGGTCCGAGACCCAGTACTTC
CDR3aa: CASSTIRGSETQYF
j_gene: TRBJ2-5
abundance: NA
v_gene: TRBV7-8
d_gene: NA

CDR3nt: TGTGCCAGCAGTGGTACTAGCGGGGGAAGGGATGAGCAGTTCTTC
CDR3aa: CASSGTSGGRDEQFF
j_gene: TRBJ2-1
abundance: few
v_gene: TRBV6-4
d_gene: TRBD2

CDR3nt: TGTGCCAGCAGGGACAGCACCTACGAGCAGTACTTC
CDR3aa: CASRDSTYEQYF
j_gene: TRBJ2-7
abundance: NA
v_gene: TRBV25-1
d_gene: NA

CDR3nt: TGCGCCAGCAGGGACGAGGCAGGGGCCTACATTGAGCAGTTCTTC
CDR3aa: CASRDEAGAYIEQFF
j_gene: TRBJ2-1
abundance: many
v_gene: TRBV4-1
d_gene: NA

CDR3nt: TGCGCCAGCAGCCCAGTGGGAACTAGAGGCACCGGGGAGCTGTTTTTT
CDR3aa: CASSPVGTRGTGELFF
j_gene: TRBJ2-2
abundance: few
v_gene: TRBV4-1
d_gene: NA

CDR3nt: TGTGCCAGCAGCTTACCGACCGACGACAAATCGAACACTGAAGCTTTCTTT
CDR3aa: CASSLPTDDKSNTEAFF
j_gene: TRBJ1-1
abundance: NA
v_gene: TRBV7-9
d_gene: NA

CDR3nt: TGTGCCAGCAGTTTTTTTGCGGGAGGTCTCGATACGCAGTATTTT
CDR3aa: CASSFFAGGLDTQYF
j_gene: TRBJ2-3
abundance: few
v_gene: TRBV27
d_gene: TRBD2

CDR3nt: TGTGCCAGCAGCCCCCCGGGAGTTTCCCATGAAAAACTGTTTTTT
CDR3aa: CASSPPGVSHEKLFF
j_gene: TRBJ1-4
abundance: few
v_gene: TRBV7-8
d_gene: NA

CDR3nt: TGCAGTGCAGAGAAGCCCCTTGACTCCTACGAGCAGTACTTC
CDR3aa: CSAEKPLDSYEQYF
j_gene: TRBJ2-7
abundance: NA
v_gene: TRBV20-1
d_gene: NA

CDR3nt: TGTGCCAGCAGCTTACCCCAGGGGACCGGGGAGCTGTTTTTT
CDR3aa: CASSLPQGTGELFF
j_gene: TRBJ2-2
abundance: many
v_gene: TRBV7-9
d_gene: NA

CDR3nt: TGTGCCAGCAGCTTCGGGACAGCTCCACGCTATAATTCACCCCTCCACTTT
CDR3aa: CASSFGTAPRYNSPLHF
j_gene: TRBJ1-6
abundance: many
v_gene: TRBV7-8
d_gene: TRBD1

CDR3nt: TGCAGCCCAAGCCGGCGGCTAGCGGGAGACGATTACGAGCAGTACTTC
CDR3aa: CSPSRRLAGDDYEQYF
j_gene: TRBJ2-7
abundance: many
v_gene: TRBV29-1
d_gene: TRBD2

CDR3nt: TGTGCCAGCACGTCTTGGGGTACGGACAATGAGCAGTTCTTC
CDR3aa: CASTSWGTDNEQFF
j_gene: TRBJ2-1
abundance: few
v_gene: TRBV28
d_gene: NA

CDR3nt: TGTGCCAGCAGCTTAACGCCCCAGGGGATGGGTGGCTACACCTTC
CDR3aa: CASSLTPQGMGGYTF
j_gene: TRBJ1-2
abundance: NA
v_gene: TRBV7-9
d_gene: NA

CDR3nt: TGTGCCAGCAGCTCCGGGACAGGGAGATACACCTTC
CDR3aa: CASSSGTGRYTF
j_gene: TRBJ1-2
abundance: NA
v_gene: TRBV11-2
d_gene: TRBD1

CDR3nt: TGTGCCAGCAGCTTACGCCGTAGCGGCTCACAATTTGGCGATACGCAGTATTTT
CDR3aa: CASSLRRSGSQFGDTQYF
j_gene: TRBJ2-3
abundance: NA
v_gene: TRBV11-1
d_gene: NA

CDR3nt: TGCGCCAGCAGCCAAGAGGACAGTCCGGTTGAAAAACTGTTTTTT
CDR3aa: CASSQEDSPVEKLFF
j_gene: TRBJ1-4
abundance: many
v_gene: TRBV4-1
d_gene: NA

CDR3nt: TGTGCCAGCAGTTTAAGGGAAGAAGCTTTCTTT
CDR3aa: CASSLREEAFF
j_gene: TRBJ1-1
abundance: many
v_gene: TRBV12-3/TRBV12-4
d_gene: NA

CDR3nt: TGCAGCCAAACCCGAGCGGAGACGTACTACAATGAGCAGTTCTTC
CDR3aa: CSQTRAETYYNEQFF
j_gene: TRBJ2-1
abundance: few
v_gene: TRBV29-1
d_gene: NA

CDR3nt: TGTGCCAGCAGTGATCCTCACTTAGCGGGAGGGGAAGAGACCCAGTACTTC
CDR3aa: CASSDPHLAGGEETQYF
j_gene: TRBJ2-5
abundance: NA
v_gene: TRBV6-1
d_gene: TRBD2

CDR3nt: TGTGCCAGCCAATATCCGAACACTGAAGCTTTCTTT
CDR3aa: CASQYPNTEAFF
j_gene: TRBJ1-1
abundance: NA
v_gene: TRBV7-2
d_gene: NA

CDR3nt: TGTGCCAGCAGTTACAAGCGGAGAGGTAGGAATGAGCAGTTCTTC
CDR3aa: CASSYKRRGRNEQFF
j_gene: TRBJ2-1
abundance: NA
v_gene: TRBV6-5
d_gene: NA

CDR3nt: TGTGCCAGCAGTGAGACTTCAGCCAAAAACATTCAGTACTTC
CDR3aa: CASSETSAKNIQYF
j_gene: TRBJ2-4
abundance: many
v_gene: TRBV12-3/TRBV12-4
d_gene: NA

CDR3nt: TGTGCCAGCAGCTCAGGGACTAGCGGGATCAACTCCTACAATGAGCAGTTCTTC
CDR3aa: CASSSGTSGINSYNEQFF
j_gene: TRBJ2-1
abundance: NA
v_gene: TRBV7-7
d_gene: TRBD2

CDR3nt: TGCAGCGTGCGTCCCTCGGGGGACGGGGAGCTGTTTTTT
CDR3aa: CSVRPSGDGELFF
j_gene: TRBJ2-2
abundance: many
v_gene: TRBV29-1
d_gene: NA

CDR3nt: TGTGCCAGCTCCCCTAAGGGTAGCGGGAGCCAAATCTACGAGCAGTACTTC
CDR3aa: CASSPKGSGSQIYEQYF
j_gene: TRBJ2-7
abundance: NA
v_gene: TRBV7-9
d_gene: TRBD2

CDR3nt: TGTGCCAGCAGCCTGACTAGCGGGAGAACCTACAATGAGCAGTTCTTC
CDR3aa: CASSLTSGRTYNEQFF
j_gene: TRBJ2-1
abundance: NA
v_gene: TRBV2
d_gene: TRBD2

CDR3nt: TGTGCCAGCAGCCCAAACCCGACGGAGGAGCTGTTTTTT
CDR3aa: CASSPNPTEELFF
j_gene: TRBJ2-2
abundance: many
v_gene: TRBV12-3/TRBV12-4
d_gene: NA

CDR3nt: TGTGCCAGCAGCTTACGAGCGGATAGCACAGATACGCAGTATTTT
CDR3aa: CASSLRADSTDTQYF
j_gene: TRBJ2-3
abundance: few
v_gene: TRBV7-7
d_gene: NA

CDR3nt: TGTGCCAGCAGTTTACTTCGGGGGTACACCGGGGAGCTGTTTTTT
CDR3aa: CASSLLRGYTGELFF
j_gene: TRBJ2-2
abundance: NA
v_gene: TRBV28
d_gene: NA

CDR3nt: TGCAGTGCTGTGCCGGGGGAAGTGAACACTGAAGCTTTCTTT
CDR3aa: CSAVPGEVNTEAFF
j_gene: TRBJ1-1
abundance: few
v_gene: TRBV20-1
d_gene: NA

CDR3nt: TGTGCCAGCAGCGAGACTAGCGGGAACCTTTACAATGAGCAGTTCTTC
CDR3aa: CASSETSGNLYNEQFF
j_gene: TRBJ2-1
abundance: many
v_gene: TRBV7-9
d_gene: TRBD2

CDR3nt: TGCAGTGCTAGAGATCGGATTCACTACACCGGGGAGCTGTTTTTT
CDR3aa: CSARDRIHYTGELFF
j_gene: TRBJ2-2
abundance: NA
v_gene: TRBV20-1
d_gene: NA

CDR3nt: TGTGCCACCAGTGTCGCAGGGTACGAGGGGACCCAGTACTTC
CDR3aa: CATSVAGYEGTQYF
j_gene: TRBJ2-5
abundance: NA
v_gene: TRBV24-1
d_gene: NA

CDR3nt: TGTGCCAGCAGCTTAGAACTAGCGGGAGGATTTCCCGGGGAGCTGTTTTTT
CDR3aa: CASSLELAGGFPGELFF
j_gene: TRBJ2-2
abundance: few
v_gene: TRBV5-5
d_gene: TRBD2

CDR3nt: TGTGCCATCAGTGGGCGCTCCTCGGGACTAGCGGGAGTCGAGCAGTACTTC
CDR3aa: CAISGRSSGLAGVEQYF
j_gene: TRBJ2-7
abundance: NA
v_gene: TRBV10-3
d_gene: TRBD2